These 22 T cell receptor beta chains share one sample of origin, sequenced in a study of T cells in Graves' hyperthyroidism and ophthalmopathy. Amplification of TCR beta CDR3 regions was performed using RNA transcripts as template. First-round RT-PCR targeting the TCR CDR3 was performed with the HTBI primer set. A single record per CDR3 protein comes from TCRdb applying MiXCR to the multiplex PCR reads. This table has approximately 600,000 distinct CDR3 sequences, about 14% appearing once. Sequenced: blood. These receptors originate from a woman aged 25 to 39 with Graves' hyperthyroidism that later progressed to Graves' ophthalmopathy.

This clonotype was seen at least ten times. The genes are TRBV7-3 and TRBJ2-7, with 7 positions matching TRBD1. In germline, CDR1 is SGHTA, CDR2 FQGTGA. The CDR3 is 15 amino acids. V shed 4 bases and J 5 bases; nucleotides not matched to a gene: 11. This CDR3 is CASSSSGTVSNEQYF. The CDR3 DNA sequence: TGTGCCAGCAGCTCCTCGGGGACAGTCTCTAACGAGCAGTACTTC.

This clonotype was seen many times. The rearrangement joins TRBV5-1 to TRBJ2-1, with D possibly TRBD2 on 6 matching bases. The CDR3 runs to 16 residues. The V and J ends lost 0 bases and 4 bases respectively, with 14 bases between them. Looked up from germline, CDR1 is SGHRS and CDR2 is YFSETQ. The CDR3 bases are TGCGCCAGCAGCTTGGCAGCGGGCGAGGGTTACAATGAGCAGTTCTTC. This codes for CASSLAAGEGYNEQFF.

This clonotype was recorded at least ten times. This chain joins TRBV27 and TRBJ2-3, with no clear D. The V end lost 8 bases, the J end lost 1 base, and 10 bases lay between the germline ends. From germline, CDR1 is MNHEY and CDR2 SMNVEV (reference sequence). The CDR3 loop spans 13 amino acids. CDR3 sequence: CASGTPGTDTQYF. The CDR3 bases are TGTGCCAGCGGAACGCCCGGCACAGATACGCAGTATTTT.

This clonotype was detected ten times or more. The J gene is TRBJ2-5, the V gene TRBV11-3; D unresolved. CDR1 SGHNT and CDR2 YENEEA come from the germline V gene. Trimming left V 4 bases short and J 4 bases short, with 13 bases between. This CDR3 is 14 amino acids long. The CDR3: CASSSRWTPETQYF. The CDR3 bases are TGTGCCAGCAGCTCCCGTTGGACCCCAGAGACCCAGTACTTC.

This clonotype was recorded at least ten times. The chain has TRBV6-1 and TRBJ2-7, with TRBD1 as a possible D gene (6 bases). Trimming removed 5 bases at V and 6 bases at J, with 14 bases between. There are 13 residues in the CDR3. Germline lookup yields CDR1 MNHNS and CDR2 SASEGT. The CDR3, as DNA: TGTGCCAGCAGTAAACAGGGTATAGGCGAGCAGTACTTC. This sequence encodes CASSKQGIGEQYF.

This clonotype appeared many times. The V and J genes are TRBV19 and TRBJ1-1, with a weak D call TRBD1 (5 bases). The CDR3 is 15 residues long. Germline V lookup: CDR1 LNHDA, CDR2 SQIVND (reference sequence). With 3 bases removed from V and 2 bases from J, the gap between germline ends came to 13 bases. The CDR3 is CASSIHRDLNTEAFF. The CDR3 DNA sequence: TGTGCCAGTAGTATCCACCGGGACCTAAACACTGAAGCTTTCTTT.

This clonotype was observed a handful of times. The chain couples TRBV5-5 to TRBJ2-4; weak D call: TRBD1 (6 bases). Germline CDR1 and CDR2: SGHKS and YYEKEE (reference sequence). With 0 bases removed from V and 3 bases from J, the gap between germline ends came to 13 bases. The CDR3 sequence is 16 residues long. Here the CDR3 DNA reads TGTGCCAGCAGCTTGGCCCCAGGGGTGGGCAAAAACATTCAGTACTTC. Protein: CASSLAPGVGKNIQYF.

Regarding this clonotype: This may be a read error: a much more frequent sequence differs by one nucleotide. This rearrangement joins TRBV19 to TRBJ1-1; D uncertain. The V gene lost 5 bases and the J gene lost 1 base, with 17 bases spanning the gap. CDR1 is LNHDA and CDR2 is SQIVND in the germline V gene (reference sequence). The CDR3 consists of 16 residues. CDR3 protein: CASSLRAGAGNTEAFF. DNA for the CDR3: TGTGCCAGTAGTCTCCGAGCGGGAGCGGGGAACACTGAAGCTTTCTTT.

The chain recombines TRBV30 with TRBJ1-2, with TRBD1 identical over 7 bases. Germline lookup yields CDR1 GTSNPN and CDR2 SVGIG (reference sequence). This CDR3 has 12 residues. V gave up 4 bases and J gave up 6 bases; unmatched junction bases: 5. The CDR3 loop is CAWTLGGHGYTF. The CDR3, as DNA: TGTGCCTGGACCTTAGGGGGCCATGGCTACACCTTC.

This clonotype was counted ten times or more. The chain carries TRBV11-2 and TRBJ2-1; TRBD2 aligns across 8 bases. Per germline, CDR1 SGHAT and CDR2 FQNNGV. V dropped 0 bases and J dropped 1; count of bases not matched to a gene: 5. This CDR3 has 17 amino acids. The CDR3 DNA is TGTGCCAGCAGCTTAGAGGGACTAGGGGCGTCCTACAATGAGCAGTTCTTC. Its protein is CASSLEGLGASYNEQFF.

The V call is TRBV29-1, the J call TRBJ2-3; D unclear. This CDR3 region has 14 residues. V dropped 6 bases and J dropped 6 bases, with 19 bases sitting between them. Per germline, CDR1 SQVTM and CDR2 ANQGSEA. The CDR3 bases are TGCAGCGTGTCGAGGATGGAATTGGGCGATACGCAGTATTTT. Encoded protein: CSVSRMELGDTQYF.

This clonotype was detected a few times. The chain carries TRBV20-1 and TRBJ1-4; D remains unclear. The ends were cut back, 5 bases at V and 0 bases at J, with 4 bases in the middle. Germline CDR1 is DFQATT and CDR2 is SNEGSKA (reference sequence). This CDR3 region has 12 residues. CDR3 DNA: TGCAGTGCTTTTACAACTAATGAAAAACTGTTTTTT. Translation: CSAFTTNEKLFF.

This clonotype was detected ten times or more. The rearrangement joins TRBV19 to TRBJ2-1, with D possibly matching TRBD2 (6 bases). V was clipped by 4 bases and J by 4 bases, with 11 bases between them. The CDR3 consists of 14 residues. The germline gives CDR1 LNHDA, CDR2 SQIVND (reference sequence). CDR3 region: CASSTPGLYNEQFF. Written as DNA, the CDR3 is TGTGCCAGTAGTACACCGGGACTTTACAATGAGCAGTTCTTC. Full variable domain (missing parts from reference TRBV19 and TRBJ2-1): DGGITQSPKYLFRKEGQNVTLSCEQNLNHDAMYWYRQDPGQGLRLIYYSQIVNDFQKGDIAEGYSVSREKKESFPLTVTSAQKNPTAFYLCASSTPGLYNEQFFGPGTRLTVL.

This clonotype appeared a few times. A much bigger clone sits one base away, suggesting this may be a read error. J is TRBJ2-7 and V is TRBV5-1, with TRBD1 matching 9 bases. Per the germline V gene, CDR1 is SGHRS and CDR2 is YFSETQ. This CDR3 is built from 15 residues. The CDR3 is CATSEGGTGPYEQYF. In DNA, the CDR3 is TGCGCCACCAGCGAAGGGGGGACAGGGCCCTACGAGCAGTACTTC. The full variable domain, with the rest looked up from reference TRBV5-1 and TRBJ2-7, is KAGVTQTPRYLIKTRGQQVTLSCSPISGHRSVSWYQQTPGQGLQFLFEYFSETQRNKGNFPGRFSGRQFSNSRSEMNVSTLELGDSALYLCATSEGGTGPYEQYFGPGTRLTVT.

This clonotype has at least ten counts. The chain couples TRBV20-1 to TRBJ2-7; 9 nucleotides line up with TRBD2. Per germline, CDR1 DFQATT and CDR2 SNEGSKA (reference sequence). CDR3 length equals 13 residues. V lost 6 bases to trimming and J lost 2 bases; unmatched junction nucleotides: 5. The CDR3 DNA sequence: TGCAGTGCCCCTAGCGGGATTCCCTACGAGCAGTACTTC. It yields the protein CSAPSGIPYEQYF.

In its sample, this clonotype was seen many times. The chain uses TRBV6-1 and TRBJ1-6; D perhaps matches TRBD1 (5 bases). The ends were cut back, 7 bases at V and 5 bases at J, with 15 bases in the middle. Germline values: CDR1 MNHNS, CDR2 SASEGT. This CDR3 is 15 amino acids long. CDR3 coding DNA: TGTGCCAGCAACTCTCCGGGCAGGGATAATTCACCCCTCCACTTT. This codes for CASNSPGRDNSPLHF.

This clonotype was picked up many times. The chain couples TRBV7-8 to TRBJ2-1; D might be TRBD1 (5 bases). CDR1 and CDR2 (germline): SGHVS, FQNEAQ. Trimming removed 1 base at V and 0 bases at J, with 16 bases between. This CDR3 has 18 residues. DNA for the CDR3: TGTGCCAGCAGCTTAGGCTGGGGCTGGGGTGCCTCCTACAATGAGCAGTTCTTC. Translating it yields CASSLGWGWGASYNEQFF.

As to this clonotype: This likely comes from a read error, as the CDR3 has no conserved phenylalanine or tryptophan at its end. The V and J genes are TRBV7-2 and TRBJ2-7, with TRBD1 identical over 8 bases. The CDR3 runs 15 residues. V shed 2 bases and J 0 bases; nucleotides not matched to a gene: 3. Germline loops: CDR1 SGHTA, CDR2 FQGNSA. The CDR3 region has the DNA TGTGCCAGCAGCTTACTGGGACAGGCCTCCTACGAGCAGTACCTC. Its translation: CASSLLGQASYEQYL.

The CDR3 nucleotides are TGTGCCAGTAGTATCGAGGATCAACGAGAGACCCAGTACTTC. Protein sequence: CASSIEDQRETQYF. The chain has TRBV19 and TRBJ2-5; no clear D gene. CDR1 and CDR2 from the germline V gene are LNHDA and SQIVND (reference sequence). The CDR3 has 14 amino acids. Deletions cut 3 bases from V and 4 bases from J, with 12 bases between. Combining the CDR3 with reference TRBV19 and TRBJ2-5 gives the whole variable domain DGGITQSPKYLFRKEGQNVTLSCEQNLNHDAMYWYRQDPGQGLRLIYYSQIVNDFQKGDIAEGYSVSREKKESFPLTVTSAQKNPTAFYLCASSIEDQRETQYFGPGTRLLVL.

This clonotype was counted only a few times. The chain recombines TRBV12-3 or TRBV12-4 with TRBJ2-7; 7 positions agree with TRBD2. The CDR3 consists of 17 residues. Trimming removed 6 bases from V and 3 bases from J; junction bases left unmatched: 17. CDR3 region: CASRGGGGPSSYYEQYF. Here the CDR3 DNA reads TGTGCCAGCAGGGGGGGGGGGGGACCGAGTAGTTACTACGAGCAGTACTTC.

This clonotype was counted many times. This chain uses TRBV27 with TRBJ2-1; 11 bases are a match to TRBD2. Germline assignment: CDR1 MNHEY and CDR2 SMNVEV (reference sequence). The CDR3 is made up of 16 amino acids. Trimming took 6 bases from V and 6 from J; bases not matched to a gene: 10. DNA of the CDR3: TGTGCCAGCAGCTCTCCTACTAGCGGGAGAGGCAATGAGCAGTTCTTC. It specifies CASSSPTSGRGNEQFF.

This clonotype was counted many times. The J gene is TRBJ1-6, the V gene TRBV11-2, with 7 bases fitting TRBD1. This CDR3 spans 16 amino acids. The germline gives CDR1 SGHAT, CDR2 FQNNGV. V was clipped by 1 base and J by 5 bases; unmatched bases: 5. The CDR3: CASSLADRVHNSPLHF. CDR3 DNA sequence: TGTGCCAGCAGCTTAGCTGACAGGGTCCATAATTCACCCCTCCACTTT.